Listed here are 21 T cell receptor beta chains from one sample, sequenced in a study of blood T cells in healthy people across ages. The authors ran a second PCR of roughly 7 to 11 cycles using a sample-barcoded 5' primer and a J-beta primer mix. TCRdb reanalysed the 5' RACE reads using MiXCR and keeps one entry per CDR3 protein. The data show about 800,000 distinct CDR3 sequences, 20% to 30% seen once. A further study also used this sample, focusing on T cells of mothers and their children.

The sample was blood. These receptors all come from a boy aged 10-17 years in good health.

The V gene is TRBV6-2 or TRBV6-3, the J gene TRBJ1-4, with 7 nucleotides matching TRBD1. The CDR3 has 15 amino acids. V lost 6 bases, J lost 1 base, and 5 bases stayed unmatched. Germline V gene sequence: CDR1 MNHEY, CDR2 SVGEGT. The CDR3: CASRDRQGTNEKLFF. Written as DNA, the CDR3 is TGTGCCAGCAGAGATCGACAGGGAACTAATGAAAAACTGTTTTTT.

The CDR3 DNA sequence: TGTGCCAGCGCCGAACGCACCCCGCTTACCACAGGGGGCTTGTACAATGAGCAGTTCTTC. It specifies CASAERTPLTTGGLYNEQFF. This chain connects TRBV21-1 to TRBJ2-1; the table assigns TRBD1, which was not confirmed against the DNA. TRBV21-1 is termed a pseudogene. CDR3 size: 20 residues.

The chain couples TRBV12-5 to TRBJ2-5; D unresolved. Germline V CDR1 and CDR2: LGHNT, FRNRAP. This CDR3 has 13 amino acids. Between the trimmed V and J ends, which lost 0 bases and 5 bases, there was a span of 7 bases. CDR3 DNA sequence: TGTGCTAGTGGTTTGGTACCTGGGGAGACCCAGTACTTC. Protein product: CASGLVPGETQYF.

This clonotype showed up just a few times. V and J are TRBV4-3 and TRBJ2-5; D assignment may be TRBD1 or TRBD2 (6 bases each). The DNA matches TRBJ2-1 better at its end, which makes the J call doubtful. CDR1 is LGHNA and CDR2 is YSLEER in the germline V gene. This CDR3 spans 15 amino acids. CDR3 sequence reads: CASSGGRLAYNEQFF. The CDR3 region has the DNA TGCGCCAGCAGCGGGGGGCGGCTAGCATACAATGAGCAGTTCTTC.

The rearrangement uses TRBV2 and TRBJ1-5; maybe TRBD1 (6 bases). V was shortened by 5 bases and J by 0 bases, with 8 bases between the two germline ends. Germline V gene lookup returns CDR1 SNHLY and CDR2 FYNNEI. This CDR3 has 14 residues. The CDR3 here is CASSRDISNQPQHF. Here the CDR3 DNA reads TGTGCCAGCAGTAGGGACATTAGCAATCAGCCCCAGCATTTT. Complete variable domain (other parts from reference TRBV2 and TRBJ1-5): EPEVTQTPSHQVTQMGQEVILRCVPISNHLYFYWYRQILGQKVEFLVSFYNNEISEKSEIFDDQFSVERPDGSNFTLKIRSTKLEDSAMYFCASSRDISNQPQHFGDGTRLSIL.

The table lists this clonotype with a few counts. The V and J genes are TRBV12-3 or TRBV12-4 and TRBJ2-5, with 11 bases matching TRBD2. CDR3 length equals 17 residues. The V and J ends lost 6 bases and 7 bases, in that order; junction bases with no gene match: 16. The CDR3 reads CASSPSTLAGGIGTQYF. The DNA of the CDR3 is TGTGCCAGCAGCCCTTCCACCCTAGCGGGGGGAATCGGGACCCAGTACTTC.

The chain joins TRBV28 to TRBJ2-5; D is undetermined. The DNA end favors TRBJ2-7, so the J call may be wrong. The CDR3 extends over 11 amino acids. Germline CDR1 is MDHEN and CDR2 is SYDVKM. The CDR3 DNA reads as TGTGCCAGTCAACATGGGTACGAGCAGTACTTC. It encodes CASQHGYEQYF.

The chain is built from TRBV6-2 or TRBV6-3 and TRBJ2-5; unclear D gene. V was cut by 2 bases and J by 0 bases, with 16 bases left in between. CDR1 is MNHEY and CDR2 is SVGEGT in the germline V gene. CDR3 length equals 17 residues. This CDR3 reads CASSYPPRSVYQETQYF. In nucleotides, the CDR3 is TGTGCCAGCAGTTACCCTCCGAGGAGCGTGTACCAAGAGACCCAGTACTTC.

CDR3 nucleotides: TGTGCCAGCAGCCAGGGATTGGCACACCCCTACGAGCAGTACTTC. This encodes CASSQGLAHPYEQYF. This chain joins TRBV14 and TRBJ2-7; D unresolved. The CDR3 loop spans 15 amino acids. Trimming removed 3 bases from V and 2 bases from J, with 14 bases in between. CDR1 is SGHDN, CDR2 FVKESK, per germline. The full variable domain, rest sourced from reference TRBV14 and TRBJ2-7, is EAGVTQFPSHSVIEKGQTVTLRCDPISGHDNLYWYRRVMGKEIKFLLHFVKESKQDESGMPNNRFLAERTGGTYSTLKVQPAELEDSGVYFCASSQGLAHPYEQYFGPGTRLTVT.

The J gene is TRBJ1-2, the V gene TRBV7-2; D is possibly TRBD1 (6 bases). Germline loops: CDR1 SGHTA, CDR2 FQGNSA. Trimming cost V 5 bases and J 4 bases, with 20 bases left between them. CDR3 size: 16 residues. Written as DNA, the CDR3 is TGTGCCAGCAGCGCTACCCCTTGGACAGATCTCTATGGCTACACCTTC. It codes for CASSATPWTDLYGYTF. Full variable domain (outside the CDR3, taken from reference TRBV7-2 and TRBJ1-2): GAGVSQSPSNKVTEKGKDVELRCDPISGHTALYWYRQSLGQGLEFLIYFQGNSAPDKSGLPSDRFSAERTGGSVSTLTIQRTQQEDSAVYLCASSATPWTDLYGYTFGSGTRLTVV.

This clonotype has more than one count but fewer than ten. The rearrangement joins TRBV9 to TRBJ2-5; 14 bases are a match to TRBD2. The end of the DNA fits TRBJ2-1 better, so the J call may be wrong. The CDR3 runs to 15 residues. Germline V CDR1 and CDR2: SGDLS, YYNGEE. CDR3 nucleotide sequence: TGTGCCAGCAGCGTCGAGGGACTAGCGGGAGACGAGCAGTTCTTC. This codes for CASSVEGLAGDEQFF.

This chain's CDR3 is CANSIRGDYQETQYF. The CDR3, as DNA: TGTGCCAACAGCATCAGGGGGGACTATCAAGAGACCCAGTACTTC. V usage is TRBV6-2 or TRBV6-3 and J usage is TRBJ2-5; D tentatively fits TRBD1 or TRBD2 (7 bases each). Germline V gives CDR1 MNHEY, CDR2 SVGEGT. This CDR3 has 15 amino acids. V lost 10 bases to trimming and J lost 2 bases, with 20 bases between them.

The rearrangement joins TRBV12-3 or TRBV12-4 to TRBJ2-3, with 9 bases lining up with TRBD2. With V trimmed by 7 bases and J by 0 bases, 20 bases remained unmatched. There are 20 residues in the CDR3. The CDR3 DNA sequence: TGTGCCAGCATTTCTTCCAGGGTTTCGCTAGCGGGGCTCAGCACAGATACGCAGTATTTT. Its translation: CASISSRVSLAGLSTDTQYF.

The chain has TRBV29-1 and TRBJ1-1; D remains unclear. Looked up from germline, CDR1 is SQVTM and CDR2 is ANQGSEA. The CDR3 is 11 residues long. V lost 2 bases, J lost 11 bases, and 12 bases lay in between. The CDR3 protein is CSVETGVRAFF. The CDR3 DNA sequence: TGCAGCGTTGAAACGGGCGTGAGGGCTTTCTTT.

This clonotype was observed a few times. CDR3 amino acids: CASNTVSSTDTQYF. The CDR3 region has the DNA TGTGCCAGCAATACGGTCTCGAGCACAGATACGCAGTATTTT. The J gene is TRBJ2-3, the V gene TRBV2; D is ambiguous. The V end was cut by 7 bases, the J end by 0 bases, with 11 bases between. In germline, CDR1 is SNHLY, CDR2 FYNNEI. The CDR3 consists of 14 residues.

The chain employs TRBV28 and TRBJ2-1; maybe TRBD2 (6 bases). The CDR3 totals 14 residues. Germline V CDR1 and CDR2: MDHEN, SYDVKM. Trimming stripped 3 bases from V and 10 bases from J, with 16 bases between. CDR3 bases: TGTGCCAGCAGTTTCCACCCCCCGGGGGAGGAGCAGTTCTTC. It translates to CASSFHPPGEEQFF.

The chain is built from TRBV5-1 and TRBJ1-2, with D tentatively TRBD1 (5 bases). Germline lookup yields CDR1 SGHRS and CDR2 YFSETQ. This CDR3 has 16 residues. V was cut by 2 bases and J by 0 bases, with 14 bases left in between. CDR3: CASSFQGPTPNYGYTF. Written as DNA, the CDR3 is TGCGCCAGCAGCTTCCAGGGCCCTACCCCTAACTATGGCTACACCTTC.

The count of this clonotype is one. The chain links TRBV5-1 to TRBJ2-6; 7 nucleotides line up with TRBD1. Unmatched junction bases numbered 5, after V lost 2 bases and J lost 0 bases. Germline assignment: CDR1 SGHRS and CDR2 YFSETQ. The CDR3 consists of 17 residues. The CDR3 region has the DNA TGCGCCAGCAGCTTCCGGACAGGAGTCTCTGGGGCCAACGTCCTGACTTTC. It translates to CASSFRTGVSGANVLTF.

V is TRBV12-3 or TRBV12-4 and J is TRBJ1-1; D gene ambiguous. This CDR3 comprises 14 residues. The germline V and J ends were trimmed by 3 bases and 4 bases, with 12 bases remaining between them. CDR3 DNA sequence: TGTGCCAGCAGTTTCTCCGGGTCTGGCACTGAAGCTTTCTTT. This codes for CASSFSGSGTEAFF.

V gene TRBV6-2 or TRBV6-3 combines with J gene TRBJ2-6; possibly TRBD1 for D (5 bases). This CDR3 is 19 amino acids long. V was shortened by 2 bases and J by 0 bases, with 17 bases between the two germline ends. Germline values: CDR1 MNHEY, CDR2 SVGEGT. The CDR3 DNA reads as TGTGCCAGCAGTTACGTCGTCGGGCGACAGTTCTCTGGGGCCAACGTCCTGACTTTC. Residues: CASSYVVGRQFSGANVLTF.

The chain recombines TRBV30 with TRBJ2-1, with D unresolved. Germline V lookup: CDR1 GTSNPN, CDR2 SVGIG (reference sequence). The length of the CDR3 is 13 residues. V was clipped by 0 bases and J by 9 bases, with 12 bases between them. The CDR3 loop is CAWSVVIVGEQFF. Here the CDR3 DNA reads TGTGCCTGGAGTGTAGTTATAGTCGGTGAGCAGTTCTTC.